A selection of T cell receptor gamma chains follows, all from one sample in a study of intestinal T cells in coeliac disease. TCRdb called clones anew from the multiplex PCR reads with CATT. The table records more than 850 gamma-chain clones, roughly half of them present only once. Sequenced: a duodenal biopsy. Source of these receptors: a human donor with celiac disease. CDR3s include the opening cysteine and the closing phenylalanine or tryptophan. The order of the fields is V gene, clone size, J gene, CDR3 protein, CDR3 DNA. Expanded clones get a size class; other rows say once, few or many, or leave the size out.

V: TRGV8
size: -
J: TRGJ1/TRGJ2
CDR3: CATWDRRRKAKKLF
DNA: TGTGCCACCTGGGATAGGCGTCGAAAGGCCAAGAAACTCTTT

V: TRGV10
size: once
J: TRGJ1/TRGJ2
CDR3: CAAWDYAIRKLF
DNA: TGTGCTGCGTGGGATTATGCTATAAGAAAACTCTTT

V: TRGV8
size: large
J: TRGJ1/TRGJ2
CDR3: CATWDTSEKLF
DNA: TGTGCCACCTGGGACACCTCTGAGAAACTCTTT

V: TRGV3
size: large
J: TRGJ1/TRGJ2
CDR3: CATWVARNYYKKLF
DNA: TGTGCCACCTGGGTCGCGCGGAATTATTATAAGAAACTCTTT

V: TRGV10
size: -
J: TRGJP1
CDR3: CAAWDSGGGTTGWFKIF
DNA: TGTGCTGCGTGGGATTCGGGGGGGGGTACCACTGGTTGGTTCAAGATATTT

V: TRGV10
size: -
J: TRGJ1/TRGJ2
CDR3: CAAWDKVFEKLF
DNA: TGTGCTGCGTGGGATAAGGTCTTTGAGAAACTCTTT

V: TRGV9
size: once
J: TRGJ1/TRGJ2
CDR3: CAWVSHKKLF
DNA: TGTGCCTGGGTGAGTCATAAGAAACTCTTT

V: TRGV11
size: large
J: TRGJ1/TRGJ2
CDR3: CACWIRTYKKLF
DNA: TGTGCCTGCTGGATTAGGACCTATAAGAAACTCTTT

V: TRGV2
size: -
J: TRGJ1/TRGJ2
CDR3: CATWDGPVKYKKLF
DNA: TGTGCCACCTGGGACGGGCCGGTAAAATATAAGAAACTCTTT

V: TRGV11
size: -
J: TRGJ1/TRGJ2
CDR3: CTTVPAGLGRGRLF
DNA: -

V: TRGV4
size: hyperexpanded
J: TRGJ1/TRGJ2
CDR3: CATWDGQNYYKKLF
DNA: TGTGCCACCTGGGATGGGCAGAATTATTATAAGAAACTCTTT

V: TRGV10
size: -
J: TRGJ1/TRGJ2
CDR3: CAAWEYSGIMKLF
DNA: TGTGCTGCGTGGGAGTACTCCGGTATAATGAAACTCTTT

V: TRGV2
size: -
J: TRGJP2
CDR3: CATWDGPIGSTVSALNSSDWIKTF
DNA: TGTGCCACCTGGGACGGGCCAATAGGCTCCACGGTCTCCGCCCTCAATAGTAGTGATTGGATCAAGACGTTT

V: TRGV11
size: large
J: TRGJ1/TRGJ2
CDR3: CACWIRHLNKKLF
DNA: TGTGCCTGCTGGATTAGGCACCTTAATAAGAAACTCTTT

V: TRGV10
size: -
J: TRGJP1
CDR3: CAAHRRIVGWFKIF
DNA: TGTGCTGCCCACAGGCGAATAGTTGGTTGGTTCAAGATATTT

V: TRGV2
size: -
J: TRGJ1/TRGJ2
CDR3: CATLGRVYYKKLF
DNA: TGTGCCACCCTGGGACGGGTTTATTATAAGAAACTCTTT

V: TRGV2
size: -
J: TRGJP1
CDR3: CATWDGLTTGWFKIF
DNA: TGTGCCACCTGGGACGGCCTTACTACTGGTTGGTTCAAGATATTT

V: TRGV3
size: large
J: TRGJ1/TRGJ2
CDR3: CATWDRQGIYYKKLF
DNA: TGTGCCACCTGGGACAGGCAGGGGATTTATTATAAGAAACTCTTT

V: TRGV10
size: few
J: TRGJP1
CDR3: CAAWGNPSLVGATGWFKIF
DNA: TGTGCTGCGTGGGGGAACCCCTCCTTAGTGGGGGCCACTGGTTGGTTCAAGATATTT

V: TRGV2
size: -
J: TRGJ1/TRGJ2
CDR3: CATWDGGYKKLF
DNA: TGTGCCACCTGGGACGGGGGGTATAAGAAACTCTTT

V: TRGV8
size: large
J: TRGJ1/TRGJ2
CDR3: CATYFIFGKKLF
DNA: TGTGCCACCTACTTCATTTTTGGTAAGAAACTCTTT

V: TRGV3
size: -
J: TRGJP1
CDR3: CATWDPWFKIF
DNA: TGTGCCACCTGGGACCCCTGGTTCAAGATATTT